This T cell receptor beta chain was found in a study of T-cell memory formation after mild COVID-19. General study results and limits: Clones contracting across day 15 to 85 had a balanced CD4/CD8 profile; later expanding clones leaned CD4+. Among contracting clones, CD4+ were mainly CM/EM and CD8+ enriched in EMRA.

Sample barcodes and UMIs were carried by the TCR alpha and TCR beta cDNA libraries that 5'RACE generated with constant-segment primers. TCRdb fed the 5' RACE reads into MiXCR, producing one record per CDR3 protein. There are more than 250,000 distinct CDR3 sequences in the sample; 15% to 20% occur only once, and 22% lies in the top ten. This clonotype was seen a few times. Its target is unknown. The CDR3 has 15 residues. The germline CDR1 and CDR2 sequences are KGHSH and LQKENI. The germline V and J ends were trimmed by 1 base and 0 bases, with 9 bases remaining between them. The sample consisted of PBMCs or a T cell subset sorted from them (not recorded which). The source of this sequence is a man between 18 and 29 years old who had mild COVID-19 (a few samples of this study predate the infection). Cell type and time point are not known. This chain uses TRBV18 with TRBJ1-1; D is unresolved. CDR3 residues: CASSPLASMNTEAFF. CDR3 nucleotides: TGTGCCAGCTCACCACTGGCAAGCATGAACACTGAAGCTTTCTTT.